Listed below are T cell receptor beta chains from one sample, sequenced in a study of monozygotic twins with inflammatory bowel disease. TCRdb re-called the 5' RACE reads, yielding one record per CDR3 amino acid sequence without DNA. Its listing shows some 170,000 distinct CDR3 sequences. Specimen: blood. Every receptor here comes from a human donor with ulcerative colitis or Crohn's disease, or a healthy co-twin of an affected twin (not recorded which). The CDR3 runs from the conserved cysteine through the conserved F or W.

j_gene: TRBJ2-7
v_gene: TRBV10-3
CDR3aa: CAISGSGTSYEQYF

j_gene: TRBJ2-1
v_gene: TRBV20-1
CDR3aa: CSARARAGVYNEQFF

j_gene: TRBJ2-2
v_gene: TRBV4-3
CDR3aa: CASNLTRVAGDLLGELFF

j_gene: TRBJ2-5
v_gene: TRBV6-1
CDR3aa: CASSGLAGGQETQYF

j_gene: TRBJ2-1
v_gene: TRBV30
CDR3aa: CAWAPGLAVLNEQFF

j_gene: TRBJ2-1
v_gene: TRBV3-1
CDR3aa: CASSFTGTSSYNEQFF

j_gene: TRBJ2-3
v_gene: TRBV4-1
CDR3aa: CASSQVPPPRGTTSDTQYF

j_gene: TRBJ1-1
v_gene: TRBV5-1
CDR3aa: CASSYSGDRGLTEAFF

j_gene: TRBJ2-1
v_gene: TRBV7-3
CDR3aa: CASSLSGGEPHEQFF

j_gene: TRBJ2-3
v_gene: TRBV5-1
CDR3aa: CASRVVRDPGTDTQYF

j_gene: TRBJ2-5
v_gene: TRBV5-4
CDR3aa: CASSSRLEETQYF

j_gene: TRBJ2-4
v_gene: TRBV7-9
CDR3aa: CASSLALGGMQYF

j_gene: TRBJ1-2
v_gene: TRBV11-3
CDR3aa: CASSLEGRMSNYGYTF

j_gene: TRBJ2-7
v_gene: TRBV5-1
CDR3aa: CASSLDDSYEQYF